This T cell receptor beta chain originates from a study of T cells after yellow fever vaccination. This clonotype appeared many times. Its antigen remains unidentified. The study's findings and limits: A large majority of primary-vaccination clones showed up again after the booster (just under 97% CD4, around 85% CD8).

From the 5' RACE reads, TCRdb called clonotypes with MiXCR, one entry per CDR3 protein. This repertoire shows about 300,000 distinct CDR3 sequences, 8.5% to 10% found once; its top ten account for over 3%. Looked up from germline, CDR1 is SGHRS and CDR2 is YFSETQ. Between the trimmed V and J ends, which lost 5 bases and 0 bases, there was a span of 11 bases. The CDR3 covers 14 residues. The V and J genes are TRBV5-1 and TRBJ1-1; no definite D call. The origin of this receptor is a man in his late teens or twenties who received the YFV17D yellow fever vaccine. This material consisted of CD4+ T cells sorted from PBMCs, taken 5 days after the yellow fever booster vaccination. CDR3 residues: CASREAQMNTEAFF. DNA of the CDR3: TGCGCCAGCAGAGAGGCTCAGATGAACACTGAAGCTTTCTTT. The full variable domain, completed using reference TRBV5-1 and TRBJ1-1, is KAGVTQTPRYLIKTRGQQVTLSCSPISGHRSVSWYQQTPGQGLQFLFEYFSETQRNKGNFPGRFSGRQFSNSRSEMNVSTLELGDSALYLCASREAQMNTEAFFGQGTRLTVV.